A selection of T cell receptor beta chains follows, all from one sample in a study of blood T cells in healthy people across ages. TCRdb analysed the 5' RACE reads with MiXCR anew, one entry per CDR3 protein. The data show roughly 1,500,000 distinct CDR3 sequences, roughly 30% seen once. Specimen: blood. The origin of the receptors is a woman aged 25-40 years in good health. Each CDR3 is given with its conserved first and last residue. A D gene is named only where the DNA matches it firmly. A row's size may be missing; if present it is once, few, many or a size class.

once,TRBD1,TRBV20-1,TRBJ2-1,TGCAGTGCTAGCAGGGGGCACCTTAACAATGAGCAGTTCTTC,CSASRGHLNNEQFF
.,.,TRBV7-2,TRBJ2-7,TGTGCCAGTCGGGGTGCTACCTACGAGCAGTACTTC,CASRGATYEQYF
.,TRBD1,TRBV10-3,TRBJ1-4,TGTGCCGCGCGACAGGGAGGTAATGAAAAACTGTTTTTT,CAARQGGNEKLFF
once,.,TRBV7-2,TRBJ2-7,TGTGCCAGCAGCCGCCGACTAGCCTACGAGCAGTACTTC,CASSRRLAYEQYF
few,.,TRBV4-1,TRBJ2-5,TGCGCCAGCAGCCGCGGCAGGGGCTTCGAGACCCAGTACTTC,CASSRGRGFETQYF
.,TRBD1,TRBV6-1,TRBJ1-2,TGTGCCAGCAGTATACCCCACCGGGACAGTTATGGCTACACCTTC,CASSIPHRDSYGYTF
once,.,TRBV9,TRBJ1-2,TGTGCCAGCAGCGGCGGCCTCAGGGACACCATCTATGGCTACACCTTC,CASSGGLRDTIYGYTF
few,.,TRBV20-1,TRBJ2-7,TGCAGTGCTAGAGGTCTTCCTGGATCCTACGAGCAGTACTTC,CSARGLPGSYEQYF
.,.,TRBV12-3/TRBV12-4,TRBJ2-2,TGTGCCAGCACGGCGGCATTAGGAGTGAGGGAGCTGTTTTTT,CASTAALGVRELFF
.,.,TRBV28,TRBJ1-1,TGTGCCAGCAGTTTTCGTTTTGAAGCTTTCTTT,CASSFRFEAFF
few,.,TRBV28,TRBJ2-7,TGTGCCAGCACCGCCCCGGGACCTTTAACCTACGAGCAGTACTTC,CASTAPGPLTYEQYF
few,TRBD2,TRBV4-1,TRBJ2-5,TGCGCCAGCAGCCAAAGGGGACTAGCGTCGGAGACCCAGTACTTC,CASSQRGLASETQYF
.,.,TRBV24-1,TRBJ2-1,TGTGCCACCAGTGGGACTCCTTACAATGAGCAGTTCTTC,CATSGTPYNEQFF
.,.,TRBV27,TRBJ2-7,TGTGCCAGCAGTTTATACTCGGATTGGGGGCCCTACGAGCAGTACTTC,CASSLYSDWGPYEQYF
.,TRBD1,TRBV20-1,TRBJ2-3,TGCAGTGCTCCTCGCCGGGACAGGGGAACAGATACGCAGTATTTT,CSAPRRDRGTDTQYF
.,.,TRBV27,TRBJ1-2,TGTGCCAGCAGTCCTGACGCTTGGGTGTACTATGGCTACACCTTC,CASSPDAWVYYGYTF
.,.,TRBV10-3,TRBJ2-6,.,CAISDRWGKGANVRTF
.,.,TRBV7-8,TRBJ2-5,TGTGCCGGCAGTTTAGACGCAACTAGTGAAGAGACCCAGTACTTC,CAGSLDATSEETQYF
.,.,TRBV6-1,TRBJ2-5,TGTGCCAGCAGTGAAGCTCGGACAATCCTCGGAGAGACCCAGTACTTC,CASSEARTILGETQYF
.,.,TRBV12-3/TRBV12-4,TRBJ1-6,TGTGCCAGCAGTTTAACAGGCTGGACACCCCTCCACTTT,CASSLTGWTPLHF
.,.,TRBV10-1,TRBJ2-3,TGCGCCAGCAGTGACGGGCAGAGAAGCACAGATACGCAGTATTTT,CASSDGQRSTDTQYF
few,.,TRBV7-2,TRBJ1-1,TGTGCCAGCAGCCCGGGGTTGGGTGAAGCTTTCTTT,CASSPGLGEAFF
.,.,TRBV7-9,TRBJ2-7,TGTGCCAGCAGCTTAAGTTCCCAGATCTACGAGCAGTACTTC,CASSLSSQIYEQYF
few,TRBD1,TRBV5-5,TRBJ2-5,TGTGCCAGCAGATACGAGATTCGGACAGGCCTCCTGAGAGAGACCCAGTACTTC,CASRYEIRTGLLRETQYF
many,.,TRBV29-1,TRBJ2-7,TGCAGCGTTGAAGATGGGCACCTTCACTCCTACGAGCAGTACTTC,CSVEDGHLHSYEQYF
.,TRBD1,TRBV12-3/TRBV12-4,TRBJ1-6,TGTGCCAGCAGTTTTGATGGGGGACAGGGTATCCATTCACCCCTCCACTTT,CASSFDGGQGIHSPLHF
.,.,TRBV29-1,TRBJ1-1,.,CSVARGNTEACF
few,TRBD1,TRBV7-3,TRBJ1-1,TGTGCCAGCAGCCGAGACAGGGTTGGTAACACTGAAGCTTTCTTT,CASSRDRVGNTEAFF
.,.,TRBV2,TRBJ2-2,TGTGCCAGCATTAGGGAGCCGAACACCGGGGAGCTGTTTTTT,CASIREPNTGELFF
few,.,TRBV20-1,TRBJ1-2,TGCAGTGCTACCGGACGGGATGATGGCTACACCTTC,CSATGRDDGYTF
.,.,TRBV28,TRBJ1-2,TGTGCCAGCAGTTTACAGCTCAGCTATGGCTACACCTTC,CASSLQLSYGYTF
.,.,TRBV30,TRBJ1-6,TGTGCCTGGAGTGCAGGGACACGACTTAATTCACCCCTCCACTTT,CAWSAGTRLNSPLHF
many,.,TRBV7-9,TRBJ2-7,TGTGCCAGCAGTTTCAGGGGCTACGAGCAGTACTTC,CASSFRGYEQYF
.,.,TRBV9,TRBJ2-7,TGTGCCAGCAGCGTAGAGTCGGGGACGGGCTACGAGCAGTACTTC,CASSVESGTGYEQYF
few,.,TRBV28,TRBJ1-2,TGTGCCAGCAGGTCCGGGGGCTATGGCTACACCTTC,CASRSGGYGYTF
.,.,TRBV6-5,TRBJ2-7,TGTGCCACCGCTCAGGGACGCGACTACGAGCAGTACTTC,CATAQGRDYEQYF
.,.,TRBV3-1,TRBJ2-5,TGTGCCAGCAGCCAATTTTCTGAGACCCAGTACTTC,CASSQFSETQYF
few,.,TRBV11-2,TRBJ2-5,TGTGCCAGCAGCTTAGATTCGTCCCTTACCGAGACCCAGTACTTC,CASSLDSSLTETQYF
.,.,TRBV20-1,TRBJ2-7,TGCAGTGCTTTCGGGGCCTCATCCTACGAGCAGTACTTC,CSAFGASSYEQYF
.,.,TRBV5-8,TRBJ1-2,TGTGCCAGCAGCCCGGGCCAGAGGGCCTATGGCTACACCTTC,CASSPGQRAYGYTF
.,.,TRBV20-1,TRBJ2-7,TGCAGTGCTAGAGAGGGGGTCATGTCCCCCTACGAGCAGTACTTC,CSAREGVMSPYEQYF
many,.,TRBV20-1,TRBJ2-1,TGCAGTGCTCCTCTTTACAGGAGCAGGGAGCAGTTCTTC,CSAPLYRSREQFF